This T cell receptor beta chain was documented in a study of T-cell memory formation after mild COVID-19. Regarding the study as a whole: Clones which contracted sat mainly in CM and EM if CD4+, and in EMRA if CD8+.

V lost 7 bases and J 3 bases, leaving 6 bases between the germline ends. CDR1 and CDR2 (germline): SQVTM, ANQGSEA. The CDR3 contains 10 residues. TCRdb re-called the 5' RACE reads through MiXCR, storing one row per CDR3 protein. This table has roughly 240,000 distinct CDR3 sequences, 15% to 20% appearing once. This clonotype occurred many times. What it binds is not known. The sequence derives from a man aged 18 to 30 who had mild COVID-19 (a few samples of this study predate the infection). Cell type and time point are not known. Input material: PBMCs or a T cell subset sorted from them (not recorded which). The chain is built from TRBV29-1 and TRBJ1-1; D not resolved. This CDR3 reads CSGMDTEAFF. The CDR3 DNA reads as TGCAGCGGGATGGACACTGAAGCTTTCTTT.